One sample yielded the 23 T cell receptor beta chains listed below, sequenced in a study of blood T cells in healthy people across ages. Primers used in a second PCR of about 6 to 11 cycles were a sample-barcoded 5' primer and a J-beta primer mix. TCRdb analysed the 5' RACE reads with MiXCR anew, one entry per CDR3 protein. The repertoire holds about 670,000 distinct CDR3 sequences, with around 43% as singletons. Sample: blood. The receptors come from a man aged 80 or over in good health.

CDR3 sequence: CASSEAALETQYF. DNA for the CDR3: TGCGCCAGCAGCGAAGCTGCCCTAGAGACCCAGTACTTC. This chain links TRBV5-1 with TRBJ2-5; the D is unclear. The CDR3 sequence is 13 residues long. The V gene's germline CDR1 is SGHRS and CDR2 YFSETQ. Trimming took off 4 bases at V and 4 bases at J, with 11 bases between the two ends.

This clonotype was seen a single time. The rearrangement uses TRBV11-2 and TRBJ1-2; D is perhaps TRBD1 (5 bases). The CDR3 has 19 amino acids. Germline V gene sequence: CDR1 SGHAT, CDR2 FQNNGV. Trimming left V 0 bases short and J 0 bases short, with 20 bases between. The chain's CDR3 is CASSLEGLGLGQTNYGYTF. The CDR3, as DNA: TGTGCCAGCAGCTTAGAAGGCTTAGGCTTAGGACAAACTAACTATGGCTACACCTTC. Using reference TRBV11-2 and TRBJ1-2 for the parts outside the CDR3, the full variable domain is EAGVAQSPRYKIIEKRQSVAFWCNPISGHATLYWYQQILGQGPKLLIQFQNNGVVDDSQLPKDRFSAERLKGVDSTLKIQPAKLEDSAVYLCASSLEGLGLGQTNYGYTFGSGTRLTVV.

This clonotype was observed many times. This sequence joins TRBV10-3 and TRBJ2-1, with D perhaps matching TRBD1 (5 bases). Germline loops: CDR1 ENHRY, CDR2 SYGVKD. V lost 10 bases, J lost 0 bases, and 13 bases lay in between. The CDR3 has 14 amino acids. The CDR3 loop is CATGSASSYNEQFF. CDR3 nucleotides: TGTGCCACAGGGTCGGCGAGCTCCTACAATGAGCAGTTCTTC.

This chain links TRBV9 with TRBJ2-1; D is unresolved. The CDR3 is 16 amino acids. CDR1 SGDLS and CDR2 YYNGEE come from the germline V gene. The V end lost 5 bases, the J end lost 0 bases, and 15 bases lay between the germline ends. DNA for the CDR3: TGTGCCAGCAGTTTATCGCCCCGACGCTCCTACAATGAGCAGTTCTTC. Its translation: CASSLSPRRSYNEQFF.

This clonotype appeared many times. The rearrangement links TRBV9 to TRBJ2-5; D is possibly TRBD1 or TRBD2 (5 bases each). Trimming removed 0 bases at V and 5 bases at J, with 8 bases between. This CDR3 is built from 13 residues. Germline V gene sequence: CDR1 SGDLS, CDR2 YYNGEE. The CDR3 nucleotides read TGTGCCAGCAGCGTAGGGGACCGCGAGACCCAGTACTTC. It is translated as CASSVGDRETQYF.

The rearrangement joins TRBV18 to TRBJ2-1, with 8 bases that match TRBD2. Germline values: CDR1 KGHSH, CDR2 LQKENI. The CDR3 spans 16 residues. With V trimmed by 1 base and J by 0 bases, 2 bases remained unmatched. The CDR3 coding sequence is TGTGCCAGCTCACCACAGCGGGAGAGCTCCTACAATGAGCAGTTCTTC. Translating gives CASSPQRESSYNEQFF.

The table lists this clonotype with many counts. The chain employs TRBV29-1 and TRBJ2-5; D might be TRBD2 (8 bases). The length of the CDR3 is 15 residues. V lost 4 bases and J lost 2, with 17 bases in between. From germline, CDR1 is SQVTM and CDR2 ANQGSEA. The CDR3 loop reads CSVARGGRGQETQYF. The CDR3, as DNA: TGCAGCGTTGCTCGGGGGGGCAGGGGGCAAGAGACCCAGTACTTC.

For this clonotype: A much larger clone differs by one base, so this may be a read error. This chain joins TRBV7-2 and TRBJ2-4, with 7 positions matching TRBD2. CDR1 is SGHTA, CDR2 FQGNSA, per germline. Germline trimming cut 10 bases from V and 12 bases from J; bases unmatched to any gene: 24. This CDR3 comprises 16 residues. The DNA for the CDR3 is TGTGCCATACGGGGGGAAGCCGCGGGATTAGGTGACACTCAGTACTTC. This gives the protein CAIRGEAAGLGDTQYF. Full variable domain (remainder filled in from reference TRBV7-2 and TRBJ2-4): GAGVSQSPSNKVTEKGKDVELRCDPISGHTALYWYRQSLGQGLEFLIYFQGNSAPDKSGLPSDRFSAERTGGSVSTLTIQRTQQEDSAVYLCAIRGEAAGLGDTQYFGAGTRLSVL.

This clonotype was counted many times. V usage is TRBV4-2 and J usage is TRBJ2-3; D remains ambiguous. Trimming pared 0 bases from V and 5 bases from J, leaving 6 bases between. Germline V gene lookup returns CDR1 LGHNA and CDR2 YNFKEQ. The CDR3 loop spans 13 amino acids. The CDR3 region has the DNA TGTGCCAGCAGCCAAGATCCAGGAGATACGCAGTATTTT. As protein: CASSQDPGDTQYF.

Of note for this clonotype: This may come from a read error, since a much larger clone is one base off. V is TRBV6-6 and J is TRBJ2-5; 11 nucleotides agree with TRBD2. The J call may not be correct, given that the DNA end is closer to TRBJ2-7. This CDR3 has 17 amino acids. Germline assignment: CDR1 MNHNY and CDR2 SVGAGI (reference sequence). CDR3 DNA sequence: TGTGCCAGCAGTTACGGGACTAGCGGTAACGCCCTTTACGAGCAGTACTTC. The encoded protein is CASSYGTSGNALYEQYF.

The V gene is TRBV7-2, the J gene TRBJ2-1, with 8 bases aligning to TRBD2. This CDR3 has 13 amino acids. V shed 1 base, J shed 8 bases, and the junction held 1 base outside the gene matches. The germline V gene encodes CDR1 SGHTA and CDR2 FQGNSA. The chain's CDR3 is CASSLGTSHEQFF. Here the CDR3 DNA reads TGTGCCAGCAGCTTAGGGACTAGCCATGAGCAGTTCTTC.

The chain uses TRBV3-1 and TRBJ2-5, with 9 bases fitting TRBD2. The tail of the sequence fits TRBJ2-7 better, so the J call may be wrong. Germline loops: CDR1 LGHDT, CDR2 YNNKEL (reference sequence). This CDR3 comprises 16 residues. DNA of the CDR3: TGTGCCAGCAGCCAAGGCGGCGGGAGGGCCGTCCACGAGCAGTACTTC. Amino acid sequence: CASSQGGGRAVHEQYF.

This rearrangement joins TRBV28 to TRBJ2-4, with TRBD2 matching over 9 bases. Trimming cost V 4 bases and J 0 bases; bases outside gene matches: 10. CDR1 is MDHEN and CDR2 is SYDVKM in the germline V gene. CDR3 length: 18 residues. The CDR3 DNA reads TGTGCCAGCAGTTCAGCGGGGGGAAGTGGGCTAGCCAAAAACATTCAGTACTTC. Its translation: CASSSAGGSGLAKNIQYF.

The genes are TRBV7-9 and TRBJ2-3; 9 nucleotides align to TRBD2. CDR3 length: 16 amino acids. Per the germline V gene, CDR1 is SEHNR and CDR2 is FQNEAQ (reference sequence). The junction had 6 bases not matched to a gene; V was cut back by 1 base and J by 4 bases. The DNA for the CDR3 is TGTGCCAGCAGCTTAGTGGGACTAGCCGTGGCAGATACGCAGTATTTT. It encodes CASSLVGLAVADTQYF.

The rearrangement uses TRBV3-1 and TRBJ1-1, with D hard to call. The ends were cut back, 0 bases at V and 11 bases at J, with 13 bases in the middle. This CDR3 comprises 13 residues. Germline V gene lookup returns CDR1 LGHDT and CDR2 YNNKEL (reference sequence). The CDR3, as DNA: TGTGCCAGCAGCCAAGATCTGGGGAAGATCGCTTTCTTT. This gives the protein CASSQDLGKIAFF.

The chain combines TRBV20-1 with TRBJ2-4; possible D gene TRBD1, 6 bases. V was trimmed by 6 bases and J by 8 bases, leaving 14 bases between them. Germline CDR1 reads DFQATT; CDR2 reads SNEGSKA (reference sequence). This CDR3 has 12 residues. The CDR3 nucleotides are TGCAGTGCCGGACAGTTGAAGGACATTCAGTACTTC. This codes for CSAGQLKDIQYF.

On this clonotype: This is likely a read error, given that the CDR3 carries no conserved phenylalanine or tryptophan at its end. This chain uses TRBV20-1 with TRBJ2-1; 11 positions agree with TRBD2. V lost 1 base to trimming and J lost 6 bases; unmatched junction nucleotides: 8. The CDR3 is 16 amino acids. CDR1 and CDR2 (germline): DFQATT, SNEGSKA (reference sequence). The CDR3: CSARGALAGVSNEQFL. For the CDR3, the DNA is TGCAGTGCTAGAGGAGCACTAGCGGGAGTTAGCAATGAGCAGTTCTTA.

This clonotype was counted between two and nine times. V is TRBV27 and J is TRBJ2-5; 8 positions agree with TRBD1. The V and J ends lost 2 bases and 4 bases, in that order; junction bases with no gene match: 9. Germline V CDR1 and CDR2: MNHEY, SMNVEV (reference sequence). This CDR3 has 16 amino acids. CDR3 protein: CASSLTGGQPPETQYF. DNA of the CDR3: TGTGCCAGCAGTTTAACAGGGGGTCAACCCCCAGAGACCCAGTACTTC.

The gene calls are TRBV7-2 and TRBJ2-1; no reliable D call. The germline CDR1 and CDR2 sequences are SGHTA and FQGNSA. V was pared by 2 bases and J by 7 bases, with 12 bases between. The CDR3 is made up of 14 amino acids. CDR3 bases: TGTGCCAGCAGCTTATATGCAACCGGGAATGAGCAGTTCTTC. This translates into CASSLYATGNEQFF. Variable domain in full (rest from reference TRBV7-2 and TRBJ2-1): GAGVSQSPSNKVTEKGKDVELRCDPISGHTALYWYRQSLGQGLEFLIYFQGNSAPDKSGLPSDRFSAERTGGSVSTLTIQRTQQEDSAVYLCASSLYATGNEQFFGPGTRLTVL.

This clonotype was recorded only once. This could be a read error, since a much larger clone is one nucleotide away. J is TRBJ2-5 and V is TRBV10-3; D gene unclear. V shed 4 bases and J shed 6 bases, with 21 bases lying between them. Germline CDR1 ENHRY, CDR2 SYGVKD. The CDR3 extends over 16 amino acids. Here the CDR3 DNA reads TGTGCCATCAGTGGTGAAGCCCCTTCCGCCGGGCAGACCCAGTACTTC. It specifies CAISGEAPSAGQTQYF.

This clonotype was counted ten times or more. The chain joins TRBV7-2 to TRBJ2-3; no clear D gene. V lost 7 bases to trimming and J lost 0 bases, with 11 bases between them. Germline loops: CDR1 SGHTA, CDR2 FQGNSA. This CDR3 contains 14 residues. CDR3 sequence (DNA): TGTGCCAGCAAGAACACCCCTAGCACAGATACGCAGTATTTT. Encoded protein: CASKNTPSTDTQYF. The entire variable domain, with the rest obtained from reference TRBV7-2 and TRBJ2-3, is as follows: GAGVSQSPSNKVTEKGKDVELRCDPISGHTALYWYRQSLGQGLEFLIYFQGNSAPDKSGLPSDRFSAERTGGSVSTLTIQRTQQEDSAVYLCASKNTPSTDTQYFGPGTRLTVL.

This chain links TRBV13 with TRBJ1-5; D unclear. There are 14 residues in the CDR3. The germline CDR1 and CDR2 sequences are PRHDT and FYEKMQ (reference sequence). Deletions cut 4 bases from V and 6 bases from J, with 13 bases between. The CDR3 coding sequence is TGTGCCAGCAGCTCCGGGGTGGCGGGTCAGCCCCAGCATTTT. Translating gives CASSSGVAGQPQHF.

This chain links TRBV20-1 with TRBJ1-1, with no clear D. Trimming took 6 bases from V and 10 from J, leaving 21 bases between them. Germline CDR1 is DFQATT and CDR2 is SNEGSKA (reference sequence). The CDR3 runs 13 residues. The CDR3, as DNA: TGCAGTGCGATGGATAGGGTTCTCCTTAGAGCTTTCTTT. This gives the protein CSAMDRVLLRAFF.